This TCR beta chain was profiled in a study of T-cell reconstitution after alpha-beta-depleted transplantation in children. Unique molecular identifiers were used in preparing the TCRbeta library. TCRdb used MiXCR to reprocess the PCR reads, holding one entry per CDR3 protein. The sample lists hundreds of thousands of distinct CDR3 sequences; roughly 10% were seen once. This CDR3 region has 16 residues. The V end was cut by 3 bases, the J end by 4 bases, with 16 bases between. Per germline, CDR1 LGHDT and CDR2 YNNKEL (reference sequence). The chain joins TRBV3-1 to TRBJ2-1; D remains unclear. The source material was PBMCs from the stem cell graft donor, sampled from the stem cell graft. The TCR comes from a human donor who donated a stem cell graft to a child with acute myeloid leukemia. The CDR3 DNA reads TGTGCCAGCAGCCACCCGGCTCTGTCCCCATACAATGAGCAGTTCTTC. Translated: CASSHPALSPYNEQFF.